Only a few counts were recorded for the clone carrying this T cell receptor beta chain. What it binds is not known. 13 Jbeta primers and 60 Vbeta primers were used for the PCR. Some clones are missing from TCRdb's copy, which holds only in-frame ones; the method was immunoSEQ multiplex PCR. The data contain tens of thousands of clones, approximately 70% of them singletons. This CDR3 comprises 11 residues. The entry originates in a study of cytomegalovirus exposure and HLA in healthy donors. Study-level information: Early release data held tens of millions of unique TCRs from HLA-typed donors.

General study findings and limits: Researchers had no immune exposure information except CMV serostatus available.

This receptor was taken from a male donor in good health and CMV-seropositive. Sequencing input: PBMCs. The gene calls are TRBV21-1 and TRBJ2-1; whether TRBD1, the table's D call, matches the DNA was not checked. TRBV21-1 is shown as a pseudogene. CDR3 amino acids: CATLDRGLGFF. DNA for the CDR3: TGTGCCACCTTGGACAGGGGGCTGGGGTTCTTC.